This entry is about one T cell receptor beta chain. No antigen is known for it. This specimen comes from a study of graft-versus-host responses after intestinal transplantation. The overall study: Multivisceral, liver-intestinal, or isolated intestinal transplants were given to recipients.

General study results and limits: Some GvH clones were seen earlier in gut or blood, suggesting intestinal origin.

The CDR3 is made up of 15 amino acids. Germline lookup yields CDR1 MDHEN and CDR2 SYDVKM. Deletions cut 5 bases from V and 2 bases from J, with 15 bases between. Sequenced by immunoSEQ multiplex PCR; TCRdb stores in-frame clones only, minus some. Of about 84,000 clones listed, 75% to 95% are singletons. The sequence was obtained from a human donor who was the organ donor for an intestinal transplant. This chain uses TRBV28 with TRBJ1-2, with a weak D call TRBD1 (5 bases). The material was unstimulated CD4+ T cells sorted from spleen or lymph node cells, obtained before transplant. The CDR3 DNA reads TGTGCCAGCAGTCCACCAGACAGAGAGAACTATGGCTACACCTTC. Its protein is CASSPPDRENYGYTF.